The 15 T cell receptor beta chains below all came from one sample that was sequenced in a study of control samples from healthy donors and cancer patients. Data came from immunoSEQ multiplex PCR; TCRdb stores just in-frame clones and leaves some out. There are around 100,000 clones in the sample; around 88% occur only once, and 19% lies in the top ten. The material sequenced was PBMCs. The receptors come from a man aged 55 to 70 with lung cancer.

The rearrangement joins TRBV2 to TRBJ1-2, with D tentatively TRBD1 (5 bases). Germline assignment: CDR1 SNHLY and CDR2 FYNNEI. There are 12 residues in the CDR3. V lost 4 bases and J lost 8, with 11 bases in between. The DNA of the CDR3 is TGTGCCAGCAGTGCGACAGCCACCGGCTACACCTTC. This translates into CASSATATGYTF.

This sequence joins TRBV30 and TRBJ1-5, with D tentatively TRBD1 (5 bases). Germline CDR1 is GTSNPN and CDR2 is SVGIG (reference sequence). Trimming pared 0 bases from V and 5 bases from J, leaving 8 bases between. The CDR3 extends over 13 amino acids. CDR3 DNA: TGTGCCTGGAGTGTTGCAGGGCATCAGCCCCAGCATTTT. This encodes CAWSVAGHQPQHF. Looking up the rest from reference TRBV30 and TRBJ1-5 gives the full variable domain: SQTIHQWPATLVQPVGSPLSLECTVEGTSNPNLYWYRQAAGRGLQLLFYSVGIGQISSEVPQNLSASRPQDRQFILSSKKLLLSDSGFYLCAWSVAGHQPQHFGDGTRLSIL.

This chain joins TRBV9 and TRBJ1-6; 9 bases map to TRBD1. With 7 bases clipped from V and 7 bases from J, the junction kept 3 bases outside the gene matches. The CDR3 loop spans 13 amino acids. Germline V gene data show CDR1 as SGDLS and CDR2 as YYNGEE. The CDR3 DNA follows: TGTGCCAGCGGGGACAGGGCAAATTCACCCCTCCACTTT. Encoded protein: CASGDRANSPLHF.

Of note for this clone: Distinct nucleotide sequences in the sample also encode this CDR3. The V and J genes are TRBV14 and TRBJ1-1, with no clear D. The CDR3 consists of 13 residues. The V end lost 4 bases, the J end lost 0 bases, and 6 bases lay between the germline ends. In germline, CDR1 is SGHDN, CDR2 FVKESK. The CDR3 DNA sequence: TGTGCCAGCAGCCCCAGTATGAACACTGAAGCTTTCTTT. Translated: CASSPSMNTEAFF.

A few counts support this clone. The chain has TRBV6-6 and TRBJ1-6; TRBD1 aligns across 7 bases. CDR1 is MNHNY, CDR2 SVGAGI, per germline (reference sequence). This CDR3 is 14 amino acids long. The V segment lost 5 bases and the J segment 9 bases; nucleotides outside the gene matches: 7. CDR3 bases: TGTGCCAGCAGTCAAGGGACAGTCGGTTCACCCCTCCACTTT. Its protein product is CASSQGTVGSPLHF.

The V gene is TRBV6-6, the J gene TRBJ2-7, with D possibly TRBD1 on 6 matching bases. The CDR3 totals 11 residues. Deletions cut 6 bases from V and 3 bases from J, with 6 bases between. From germline, CDR1 is MNHNY and CDR2 SVGAGI (reference sequence). CDR3 amino acids: CASRDSYEQYV. CDR3 DNA sequence: TGTGCCAGCAGGGACAGCTACGAGCAGTACGTC.

This chain links TRBV7-3 with TRBJ2-5; 11 bases line up with TRBD1. V lost 1 base, J lost 2 bases, and 3 bases stayed unmatched. This CDR3 is built from 16 residues. Germline lookup yields CDR1 SGHTA and CDR2 FQGTGA. The DNA for the CDR3 is TGTGCCAGCAGCTTAAAAGGGACAGGGGGACAAGAGACCCAGTACTTC. The encoded protein is CASSLKGTGGQETQYF.

V and J are TRBV7-2 and TRBJ2-3; D may be TRBD2 (5 bases). This CDR3 is built from 14 residues. V was pared by 6 bases and J by 2 bases, with 12 bases between. The V gene's germline CDR1 is SGHTA and CDR2 FQGNSA. The CDR3 nucleotides are TGTGCCAGCAGTCAGTTCGGGAACACAGATACGCAGTATTTT. Protein: CASSQFGNTDTQYF.

The chain combines TRBV5-1 with TRBJ2-5; D gene ambiguous. Germline loops: CDR1 SGHRS, CDR2 YFSETQ. The CDR3 contains 15 residues. The V gene lost 1 base and the J gene lost 4 bases, with 14 bases spanning the gap. CDR3 bases: TGCGCCAGCAGCTTGATCTCCCTCAGTGGAGAGACCCAGTACTTC. As protein: CASSLISLSGETQYF.

The CDR3: CASSKLAGGNNEQFF. DNA for the CDR3: TGTGCCAGCAGCAAACTAGCGGGGGGGAACAATGAGCAGTTCTTC. The chain carries TRBV7-9 and TRBJ2-1, with 13 positions matching TRBD2. Trimming at V came to 5 bases and at J to 5 bases, leaving 3 bases not matched to a gene. This CDR3 is 15 amino acids long. In germline, CDR1 is SEHNR, CDR2 FQNEAQ (reference sequence). Full variable domain (rest looked up from reference TRBV7-9 and TRBJ2-1): DTGVSQNPRHKITKRGQNVTFRCDPISEHNRLYWYRQTLGQGPEFLTYFQNEAQLEKSRLLSDRFSAERPKGSFSTLEIQRTEQGDSAMYLCASSKLAGGNNEQFFGPGTRLTVL.

The chain couples TRBV10-3 to TRBJ2-1; a possible D gene is TRBD2 (6 bases). The V gene lost 2 bases and the J gene lost 7 bases, with 27 bases spanning the gap. The CDR3 runs to 19 residues. Germline V gives CDR1 ENHRY, CDR2 SYGVKD. CDR3 DNA: TGTGCCATCAGTGAGATGGGTAAGACTGGCGGGGCCATTTGGAATGAGCAGTTCTTC. Translating it yields CAISEMGKTGGAIWNEQFF.

This chain uses TRBV7-9 with TRBJ2-1; 8 bases map to TRBD1. Germline CDR1 and CDR2: SEHNR and FQNEAQ (reference sequence). The CDR3 loop spans 16 amino acids. V was pared by 1 base and J by 7 bases, with 9 bases of the junction left unmatched. DNA of the CDR3: TGTGCCAGCAGCTTAGACTGGACAGGGCGAAGTAATGAGCAGTTCTTC. As protein: CASSLDWTGRSNEQFF.

The chain is built from TRBV5-6 and TRBJ1-2; D ambiguous. Looked up from germline, CDR1 is SGHDT and CDR2 is YYEEEE. The germline V and J ends were trimmed by 1 base and 1 base, with 11 bases remaining between them. There are 15 residues in the CDR3. The CDR3 spells CASSLMSRDNYGYTF. CDR3 nucleotide sequence: TGTGCCAGCAGCTTGATGAGTCGGGATAACTATGGCTACACCTTC.

This clone showed up just once. The chain carries TRBV7-9 and TRBJ1-5; the D gene is possibly TRBD1 (6 bases). Per germline, CDR1 SEHNR and CDR2 FQNEAQ (reference sequence). The CDR3 length is 15 residues. Trimming shortened V by 4 bases and J by 7 bases, and 17 bases separated the two germline ends. CDR3 residues: CASSSTGARRQPQHF. CDR3 nucleotides: TGTGCCAGCAGCTCTACGGGGGCGCGGAGACAGCCCCAGCATTTT.

The V gene is TRBV11-3, the J gene TRBJ2-3; tentative D call: TRBD1 (6 bases). The V and J ends lost 5 bases and 2 bases respectively, with 11 bases between them. Germline CDR1 SGHNT, CDR2 YENEEA. CDR3 size: 14 residues. The CDR3 reads CASSPGHITDTQYF. For the CDR3, the DNA is TGTGCCAGCAGCCCGGGACACATCACAGATACGCAGTATTTT.